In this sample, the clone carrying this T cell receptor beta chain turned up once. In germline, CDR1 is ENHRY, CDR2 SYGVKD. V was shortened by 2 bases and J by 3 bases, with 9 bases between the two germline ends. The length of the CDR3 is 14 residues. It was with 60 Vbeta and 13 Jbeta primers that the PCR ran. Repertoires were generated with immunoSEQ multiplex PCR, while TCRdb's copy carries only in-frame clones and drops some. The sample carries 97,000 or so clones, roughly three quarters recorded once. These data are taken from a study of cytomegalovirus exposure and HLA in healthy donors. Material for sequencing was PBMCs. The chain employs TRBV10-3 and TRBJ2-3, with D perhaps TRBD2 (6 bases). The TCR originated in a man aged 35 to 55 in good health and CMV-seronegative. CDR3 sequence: CAISESSGTDTQYF. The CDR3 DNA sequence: TGTGCCATCAGTGAGAGCAGCGGGACAGATACGCAGTATTTT.